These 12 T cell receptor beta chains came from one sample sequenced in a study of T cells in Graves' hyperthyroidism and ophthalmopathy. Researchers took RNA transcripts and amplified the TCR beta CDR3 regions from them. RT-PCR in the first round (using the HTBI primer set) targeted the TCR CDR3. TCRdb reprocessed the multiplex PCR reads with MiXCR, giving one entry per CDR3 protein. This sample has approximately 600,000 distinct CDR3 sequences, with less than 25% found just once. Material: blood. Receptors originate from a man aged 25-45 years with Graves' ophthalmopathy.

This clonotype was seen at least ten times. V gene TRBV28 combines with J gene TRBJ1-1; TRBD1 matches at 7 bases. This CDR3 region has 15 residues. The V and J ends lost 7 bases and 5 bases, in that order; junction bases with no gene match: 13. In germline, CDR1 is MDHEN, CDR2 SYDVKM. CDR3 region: CASTSNVGGRTEAFF. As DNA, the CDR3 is TGTGCCAGCACTTCCAATGTAGGGGGCAGAACTGAAGCTTTCTTT.

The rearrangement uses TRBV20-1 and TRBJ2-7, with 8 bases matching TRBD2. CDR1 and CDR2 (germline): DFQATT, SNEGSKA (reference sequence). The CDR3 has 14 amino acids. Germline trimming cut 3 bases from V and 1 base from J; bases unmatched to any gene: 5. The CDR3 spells CSARSPSGSYEQYF. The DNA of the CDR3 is TGCAGTGCTAGGTCCCCTAGCGGGTCCTACGAGCAGTACTTC.

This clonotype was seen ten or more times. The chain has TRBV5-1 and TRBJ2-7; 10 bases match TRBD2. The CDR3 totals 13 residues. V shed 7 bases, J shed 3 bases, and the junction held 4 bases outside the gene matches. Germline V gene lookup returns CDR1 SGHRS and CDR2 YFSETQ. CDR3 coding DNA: TGCGCCAGCGGACTAGCGGATGACTACGAGCAGTACTTC. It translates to CASGLADDYEQYF.

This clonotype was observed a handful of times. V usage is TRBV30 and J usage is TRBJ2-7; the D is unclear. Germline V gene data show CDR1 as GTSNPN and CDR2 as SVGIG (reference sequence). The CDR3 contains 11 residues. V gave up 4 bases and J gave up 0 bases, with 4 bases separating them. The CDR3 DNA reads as TGTGCCTGGACTAACTCCTACGAGCAGTACTTC. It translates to CAWTNSYEQYF.

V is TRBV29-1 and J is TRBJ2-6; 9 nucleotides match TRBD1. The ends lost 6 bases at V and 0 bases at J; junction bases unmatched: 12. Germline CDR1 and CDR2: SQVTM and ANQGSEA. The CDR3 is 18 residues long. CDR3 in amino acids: CSVEQVTGGPSGANVLTF. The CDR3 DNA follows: TGCAGCGTAGAACAGGTGACAGGGGGGCCCTCTGGGGCCAACGTCCTGACTTTC.

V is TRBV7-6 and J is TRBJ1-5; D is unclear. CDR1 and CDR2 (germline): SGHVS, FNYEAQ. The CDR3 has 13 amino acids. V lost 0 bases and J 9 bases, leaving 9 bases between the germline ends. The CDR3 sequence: CASSLAGHRPQHF. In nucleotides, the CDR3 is TGTGCCAGCAGCTTAGCAGGTCATAGGCCCCAGCATTTT.

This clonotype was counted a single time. CDR3 sequence: CASSSDAGNTEAFF. The CDR3 nucleotides read TGCGCCAGCAGCTCGGACGCTGGGAACACTGAAGCTTTCTTT. The gene calls are TRBV5-1 and TRBJ1-1; D is undetermined. The CDR3 length is 14 residues. Germline lookup yields CDR1 SGHRS and CDR2 YFSETQ. Trimming left V 3 bases short and J 1 base short, with 10 bases between.

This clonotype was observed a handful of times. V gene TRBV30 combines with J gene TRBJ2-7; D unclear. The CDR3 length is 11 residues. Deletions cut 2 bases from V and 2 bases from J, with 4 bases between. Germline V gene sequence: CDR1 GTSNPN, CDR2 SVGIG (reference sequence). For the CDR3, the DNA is TGTGCCTGGAGTTACACCTACGAGCAGTACTTC. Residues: CAWSYTYEQYF. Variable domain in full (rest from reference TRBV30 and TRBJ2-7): SQTIHQWPATLVQPVGSPLSLECTVEGTSNPNLYWYRQAAGRGLQLLFYSVGIGQISSEVPQNLSASRPQDRQFILSSKKLLLSDSGFYLCAWSYTYEQYFGPGTRLTVT.

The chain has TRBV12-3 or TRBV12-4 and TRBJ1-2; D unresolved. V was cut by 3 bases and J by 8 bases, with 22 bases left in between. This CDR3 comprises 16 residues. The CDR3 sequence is CASSFSVRGGPGGYTF. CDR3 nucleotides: TGTGCCAGCAGTTTTTCTGTCCGGGGAGGGCCGGGAGGCTACACCTTC.

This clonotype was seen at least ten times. The CDR3 sequence is CASSHRDRATGELFF. For the CDR3, the DNA is TGTGCCAGCAGCCACCGGGACAGAGCCACCGGGGAGCTGTTTTTT. The chain combines TRBV3-1 with TRBJ2-2; 7 positions match TRBD1. The V gene end was trimmed by 3 bases and the J gene end by 4 bases; junction bases not matched to a gene: 5. This CDR3 has 15 residues. Germline lookup yields CDR1 LGHDT and CDR2 YNNKEL (reference sequence).

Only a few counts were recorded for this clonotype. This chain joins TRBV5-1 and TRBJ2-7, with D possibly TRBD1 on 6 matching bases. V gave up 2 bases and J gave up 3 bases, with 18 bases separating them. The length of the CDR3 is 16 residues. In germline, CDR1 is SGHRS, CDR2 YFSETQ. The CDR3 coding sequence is TGCGCCAGCAGCTTAACAGGGTCCCCCGGCCGCTACGAGCAGTACTTC. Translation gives CASSLTGSPGRYEQYF.

CDR3 sequence reads: CAISGTRDRVYEQYF. DNA of the CDR3: TGTGCCATCAGTGGGACAAGGGACAGGGTTTACGAGCAGTACTTC. The genes are TRBV10-3 and TRBJ2-7; 9 bases are a match to TRBD1. This CDR3 contains 15 residues. Germline assignment: CDR1 ENHRY and CDR2 SYGVKD. V was clipped by 4 bases and J by 4 bases; unmatched bases: 8.